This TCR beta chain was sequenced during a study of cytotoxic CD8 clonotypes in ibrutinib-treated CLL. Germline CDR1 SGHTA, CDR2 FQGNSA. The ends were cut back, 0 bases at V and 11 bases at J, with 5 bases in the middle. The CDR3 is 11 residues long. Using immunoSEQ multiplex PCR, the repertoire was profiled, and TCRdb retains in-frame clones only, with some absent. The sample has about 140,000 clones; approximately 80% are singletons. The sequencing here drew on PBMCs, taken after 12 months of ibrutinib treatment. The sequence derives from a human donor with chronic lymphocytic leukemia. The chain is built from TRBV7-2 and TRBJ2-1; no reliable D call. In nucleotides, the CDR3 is TGTGCCAGCAGCTTAGCAGAACAGCAGTTCTTC. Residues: CASSLAEQQFF.